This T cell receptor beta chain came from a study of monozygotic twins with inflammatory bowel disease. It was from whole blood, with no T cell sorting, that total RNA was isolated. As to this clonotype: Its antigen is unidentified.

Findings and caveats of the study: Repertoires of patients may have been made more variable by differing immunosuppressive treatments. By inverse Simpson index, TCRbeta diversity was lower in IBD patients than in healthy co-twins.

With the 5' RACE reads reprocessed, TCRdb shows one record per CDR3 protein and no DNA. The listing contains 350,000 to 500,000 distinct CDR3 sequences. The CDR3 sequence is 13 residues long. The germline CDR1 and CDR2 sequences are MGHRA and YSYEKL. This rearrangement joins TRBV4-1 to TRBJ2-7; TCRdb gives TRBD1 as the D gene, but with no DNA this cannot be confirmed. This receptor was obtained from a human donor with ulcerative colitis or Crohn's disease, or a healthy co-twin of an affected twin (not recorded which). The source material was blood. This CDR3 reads CASSQDPLSEQYF.